This TCR beta chain was observed in a study of T cells in Graves' hyperthyroidism and ophthalmopathy. Findings and limits, study-wide: For ophthalmopathy, model prediction preceded onset by a median approximately 6 months. Most expanded thyroid clonotypes above 0.001 also appeared in blood. A model using 13 V-J features told ophthalmopathy apart from stable hyperthyroidism.

Comments on this clonotype: The antigen remains undetermined.

The germline CDR1 and CDR2 sequences are SSHAT and FNYEAQ (reference sequence). Trimming shortened V by 6 bases and J by 3 bases, and 11 bases separated the two germline ends. The CDR3 sequence is 13 residues long. Diagnosing involved the use of clinical symptoms, serum thyroxine and TRAb, thyroid ultrasound and orbital computed tomography. Regions amplified from RNA transcripts were the TCR beta CDR3 regions. HTBI primers were the set used in a first-round RT-PCR of the TCR CDR3. Each CDR3 protein gets one entry after TCRdb re-called the multiplex PCR reads with MiXCR. The sample lists 450,000 to 700,000 distinct CDR3 sequences, 46% occurring once.

The chain combines TRBV7-7 with TRBJ2-5; D is tentatively TRBD1 or TRBD2 (5 bases each). What was sequenced was peripheral blood or thyroid tissue (not recorded which). The TCR sequence derives from an adult woman with Graves' disease, either hyperthyroidism or ophthalmopathy (not recorded which). The CDR3 sequence is CASRGMGEETQYF. CDR3 DNA sequence: TGTGCCAGCAGGGGGATGGGGGAAGAGACCCAGTACTTC.